These 10 T cell receptor beta chains were all obtained from the same sample, sequenced in a study of post-analysis software for immune sequencing data. Unique molecular identifiers were built into the TCR beta cDNA libraries. TCRdb re-analysed the PCR reads in MiXCR, keeping a single row per CDR3 protein. Here the sample spans 350,000 to 500,000 distinct CDR3 sequences, 30% to 45% being singletons. Study outcomes and limitations: Compared with controls, patients had more of about 5 TRBV segments, including TRBV5-6, TRBV5-1 and TRBV20-1.

These receptors have no known antigen. The sample was blood. These receptors all come from a girl aged 2 to 9 with multiple sclerosis.

V gene TRBV6-1 combines with J gene TRBJ2-5; 11 bases map to TRBD1. The CDR3 spans 15 residues. Germline CDR1 and CDR2: MNHNS and SASEGT. V lost 6 bases to trimming and J lost 5 bases; unmatched junction nucleotides: 8. CDR3 protein: CASRPGQGVWETQYF. The CDR3 bases are TGTGCCAGCAGACCGGGACAGGGGGTTTGGGAGACCCAGTACTTC.

This rearrangement joins TRBV6-1 to TRBJ2-2; perhaps TRBD1 as D (6 bases). Between the trimmed V and J ends, which lost 4 bases and 0 bases, there was a span of 9 bases. The V gene's germline CDR1 is MNHNS and CDR2 SASEGT. The CDR3 is 15 residues long. The CDR3 DNA is TGTGCCAGCAGTGTGGGGGCGCCGAACACCGGGGAGCTGTTTTTT. Its protein product is CASSVGAPNTGELFF.

This clonotype turned up a few times. The V and J genes are TRBV5-1 and TRBJ2-1, with 7 positions matching TRBD2. Germline CDR1 and CDR2: SGHRS and YFSETQ. The junction had 10 bases not matched to a gene; V was cut back by 1 base and J by 9 bases. The CDR3 has 15 amino acids. CDR3 sequence reads: CASSLTGRTSVEQFF. The CDR3 DNA reads as TGCGCCAGCAGCTTGACCGGGAGGACCAGTGTTGAGCAGTTCTTC.

On this clonotype itself: An end of the junction differs from the germline gene, which may be a read error. V is TRBV20-1 and J is TRBJ2-3; 7 bases map to TRBD1. Germline lookup yields CDR1 DFQATT and CDR2 SNEGSKA (reference sequence). This CDR3 has 21 residues. The CDR3 protein is CSSSTGTAVCVLRFITDTQYF. The CDR3 region has the DNA TGCAGTTCTAGTACCGGGACAGCTGTGTGCGTTCTGCGATTTATCACAGATACGCAGTATTTT.

This clonotype was picked up a small number of times. The CDR3 DNA reads TGCGCCAGCAGCACCGGGCACCAGGCAGATACGCAGTATTTT. It codes for CASSTGHQADTQYF. The chain uses TRBV4-3 and TRBJ2-3; no clear D gene. The CDR3 extends over 14 amino acids. Germline CDR1 LGHNA, CDR2 YSLEER. Trimming left V 5 bases short and J 4 bases short, with 13 bases between.

In this sample, this clonotype turned up a few times. In nucleotides, the CDR3 is TGTGCCACCAGTGATTTCCACGGACAGGTCCCCACACAGTTCTTC. It encodes CATSDFHGQVPTQFF. The chain combines TRBV24-1 with TRBJ2-1; 7 nucleotides agree with TRBD1. V was pared by 1 base and J by 13 bases, with 12 bases of the junction left unmatched. The CDR3 is 15 residues long. Germline CDR1 reads KGHDR; CDR2 reads SFDVKD.

In regard to this clonotype: A read error may produce the germline difference seen at one junction end. The chain is built from TRBV29-1 and TRBJ2-7, with D unclear. Germline V gene data show CDR1 as SQVTM and CDR2 as ANQGSEA. The CDR3 is 11 amino acids. The CDR3 DNA follows: TGCAGCGCTGAAAATCGAGACGAGCAGTACTTC. Its protein product is CSAENRDEQYF.

V and J are TRBV15 and TRBJ2-1, with D perhaps given as TRBD1 or TRBD2 (6 bases each). CDR1 and CDR2 from the germline V gene are LNHNV and YYDKDF (reference sequence). V was clipped by 0 bases and J by 6 bases, with 15 bases between them. The CDR3 runs to 16 residues. CDR3 loop: CATSRDLGGVVNEQFF. In DNA, the CDR3 is TGTGCCACCAGCAGAGATCTGGGGGGCGTTGTCAATGAGCAGTTCTTC.

This clonotype was counted at least ten times. This could be a read error, since a much larger clone is one nucleotide away. This rearrangement joins TRBV4-1 to TRBJ2-6; D could derive from TRBD1 or TRBD2 (6 bases each). Germline CDR1 MGHRA, CDR2 YSYEKL. The CDR3 spans 15 residues. CDR3 coding DNA: TGCGCCAGCAGCCAAGATGGTTGGGGGGCCAACGTCCGGACTTTC. Translating it yields CASSQDGWGANVRTF.

This rearrangement joins TRBV29-1 to TRBJ2-7, with 15 bases matching TRBD2. Looked up from germline, CDR1 is SQVTM and CDR2 is ANQGSEA. This CDR3 spans 14 amino acids. Losses at the gene ends were 6 bases for V and 6 bases for J; bases not matched to a gene: 6. The CDR3 DNA follows: TGCAGCGTGTTGGGACTAGCGGGAGGATCCGAGCAGTACTTC. Its translation is CSVLGLAGGSEQYF.